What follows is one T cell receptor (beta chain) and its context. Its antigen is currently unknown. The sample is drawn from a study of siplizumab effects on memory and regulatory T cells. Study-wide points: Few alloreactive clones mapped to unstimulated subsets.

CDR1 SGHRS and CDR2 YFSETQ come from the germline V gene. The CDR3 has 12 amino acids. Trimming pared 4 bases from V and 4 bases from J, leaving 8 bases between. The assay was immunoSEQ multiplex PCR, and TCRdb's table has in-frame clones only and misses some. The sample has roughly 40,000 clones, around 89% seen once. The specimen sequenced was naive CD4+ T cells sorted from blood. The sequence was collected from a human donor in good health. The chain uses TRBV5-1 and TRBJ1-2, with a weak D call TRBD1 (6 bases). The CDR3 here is CASSADSYGYTF. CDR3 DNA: TGCGCCAGCAGCGCGGACAGCTATGGCTACACCTTC. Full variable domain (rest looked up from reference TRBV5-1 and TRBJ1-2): KAGVTQTPRYLIKTRGQQVTLSCSPISGHRSVSWYQQTPGQGLQFLFEYFSETQRNKGNFPGRFSGRQFSNSRSEMNVSTLELGDSALYLCASSADSYGYTFGSGTRLTVV.